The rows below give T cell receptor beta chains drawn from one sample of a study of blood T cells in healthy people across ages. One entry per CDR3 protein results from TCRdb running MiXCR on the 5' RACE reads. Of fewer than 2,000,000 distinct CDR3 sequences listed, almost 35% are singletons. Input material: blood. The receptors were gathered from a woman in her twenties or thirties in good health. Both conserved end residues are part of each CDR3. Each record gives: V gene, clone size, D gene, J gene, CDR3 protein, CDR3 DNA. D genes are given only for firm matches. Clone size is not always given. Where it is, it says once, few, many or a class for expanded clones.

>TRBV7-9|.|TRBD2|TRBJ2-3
CASSLVGTSDTDTQYF
TGTGCCAGCAGCTTAGTCGGGACTAGCGACACAGATACGCAGTATTTT
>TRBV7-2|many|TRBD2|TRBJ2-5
CASSFRRGLDRETQYF
TGTGCCAGCAGCTTTCGAAGAGGACTAGACCGGGAGACCCAGTACTTC
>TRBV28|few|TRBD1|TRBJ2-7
CASTRQGGSYEQYF
TGTGCCAGCACCAGACAGGGGGGAAGCTACGAGCAGTACTTC
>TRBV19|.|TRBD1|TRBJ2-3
CASSLDRAQTDTQYF
TGTGCCAGTAGCTTAGACAGGGCACAGACAGATACGCAGTATTTT
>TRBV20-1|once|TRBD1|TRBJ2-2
CSARGQGSNTGELFF
TGCAGTGCTAGAGGACAGGGTTCCAACACCGGGGAGCTGTTTTTT
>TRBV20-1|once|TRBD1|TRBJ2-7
CSARVGQEIYEQYF
TGCAGTGCTAGAGTTGGACAGGAGATTTACGAGCAGTACTTC
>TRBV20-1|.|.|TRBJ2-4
CSARPQRLAKNIQYF
TGCAGTGCTAGACCCCAGAGGTTAGCCAAAAACATTCAGTACTTC
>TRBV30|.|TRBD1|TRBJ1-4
CAWSQGTNEKLFF
TGTGCCTGGTCACAGGGGACGAATGAAAAACTGTTTTTT
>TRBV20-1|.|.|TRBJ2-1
CSASRGGETNEQFF
TGCAGTGCTAGTAGGGGGGGAGAGACTAATGAGCAGTTCTTC
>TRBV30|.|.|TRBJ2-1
CAWSSSSYNEQFF
TGTGCCTGGTCGTCTAGCTCCTACAATGAGCAGTTCTTC
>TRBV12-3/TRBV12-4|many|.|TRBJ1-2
CASSFSGSYGYTF
TGTGCCAGCAGTTTTTCCGGGTCCTATGGCTACACCTTC
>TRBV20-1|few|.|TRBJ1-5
CSAPAWGGNQPQHF
TGCAGTGCCCCTGCCTGGGGAGGCAATCAGCCCCAGCATTTT
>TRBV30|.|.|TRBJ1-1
CAWSDRGSNTEAFF
TGTGCCTGGAGTGATCGGGGATCGAACACTGAAGCTTTCTTT
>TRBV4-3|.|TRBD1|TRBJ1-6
CASSRGRGLQNLHF
TGCGCCAGCAGCCGAGGCAGGGGGCTTCAGAATCTCCACTTT
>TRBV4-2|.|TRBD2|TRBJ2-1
CTSSQDGREEFF
TGTACCAGCAGCCAAGACGGGCGGGAGGAGTTCTTC
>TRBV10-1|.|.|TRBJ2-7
CASSESGVPGEQYF
TGCGCCAGCAGTGAGTCAGGGGTGCCGGGCGAGCAGTACTTC
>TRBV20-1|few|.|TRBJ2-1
CSARWTEVDNEQFF
TGCAGTGCTAGATGGACAGAAGTAGACAATGAGCAGTTCTTC
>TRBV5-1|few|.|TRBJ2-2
CASSLVVRGNTGELFF
TGCGCCAGCAGCTTGGTAGTCAGGGGGAACACCGGGGAGCTGTTTTTT
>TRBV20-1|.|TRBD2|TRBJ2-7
CSAPTSGLQGQYF
TGCAGTGCCCCGACTAGCGGCCTTCAGGGGCAGTACTTC
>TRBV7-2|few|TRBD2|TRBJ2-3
CASSRTSGASSTDTQYF
TGTGCCAGCAGCCGGACTAGCGGAGCTTCTAGCACAGATACGCAGTATTTT
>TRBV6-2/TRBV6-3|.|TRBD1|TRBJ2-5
CVSSYSQGAIQETQYF
TGTGTCAGCAGTTACTCGCAGGGGGCTATCCAAGAGACCCAGTACTTC
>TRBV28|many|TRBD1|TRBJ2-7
CASSSLGTVYEQYF
TGTGCCAGCAGTTCGTTAGGGACAGTTTACGAGCAGTACTTC
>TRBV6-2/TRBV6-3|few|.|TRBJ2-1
CASRMGASNEQFF
TGTGCCAGCAGGATGGGGGCCTCCAATGAGCAGTTCTTC
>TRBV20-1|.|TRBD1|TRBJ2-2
CSAAQGATGELFF
TGCAGTGCCGCGCAGGGGGCGACCGGGGAGCTGTTTTTT
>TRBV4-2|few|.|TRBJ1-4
CASSQGEGGTNEKLFF
TGTGCCAGCAGCCAAGGCGAAGGGGGAACAAATGAAAAACTGTTTTTT
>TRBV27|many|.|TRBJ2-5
CASRSYGGLWETQYF
TGTGCCAGCAGGTCCTACGGGGGGCTATGGGAGACCCAGTACTTC
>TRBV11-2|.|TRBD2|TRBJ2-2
CASSLGQRGIPGELFF
TGTGCCAGCAGCTTAGGCCAGCGGGGGATCCCCGGGGAGCTGTTTTTT
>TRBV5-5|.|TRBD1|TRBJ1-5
CASSWTTGGNHQPQHF
TGTGCCAGCAGCTGGACCACAGGGGGGAATCATCAGCCCCAGCATTTT
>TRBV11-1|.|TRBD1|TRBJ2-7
CASSLRGTGPYEQYF
TGTGCCAGCAGCCTCAGGGGGACAGGACCCTACGAGCAGTACTTC